This record looks at one T cell receptor beta chain sequence and its context. Its antigen remains unknown. The sample is drawn from a study of OX40 agonist ivuxolimab in advanced cancers. Study-wide findings and caveats: Clonal expansion was seen in CD4+ and CD8+ blood T cells by week 6 at 0.1 to 3.0 mg/kg.

J lost 0 bases, V lost 5 bases, and 6 bases had no gene match. There are 15 residues in the CDR3. The V gene's germline CDR1 is LNHDA and CDR2 SQIVND (reference sequence). The table came from immunoSEQ multiplex PCR; TCRdb's copy has only in-frame clones and leaves some out. The sample includes more than 60,000 clones, about nine tenths of them seen just once. The specimen comprised CD4+ or CD8+ T cells sorted from blood, sampled in a trial of the OX40 agonist ivuxolimab. This receptor was identified in an adult with an advanced solid tumor such as melanoma, head and neck, liver or kidney cancer. V usage is TRBV19 and J usage is TRBJ1-2, with 7 nucleotides matching TRBD1. In DNA form, the CDR3 reads TGTGCCAGTAGTCTTGCGGGACAGCCTAACTATGGCTACACCTTC. As protein: CASSLAGQPNYGYTF.